A selection of T cell receptor beta chains follows, all from one sample in a study of cytomegalovirus exposure and HLA in healthy donors. Generated by immunoSEQ multiplex PCR, the TCRdb table keeps only in-frame clones and is missing some. In the table there are some 77,000 clones, approximately 93% of which are singletons. Material: PBMCs. These receptors were taken from a man in his late teens or twenties in good health and CMV-seropositive. Both conserved end residues are part of each CDR3. Fields, in order: clone size, D gene, J gene, V gene, CDR3 DNA, CDR3 protein. D genes are given only for firm matches. For some rows the clone size is stated as once, few or many, or as a class when expanded; others skip it.

. . TRBJ1-1 TRBV5-1 TGCGCCAGCAGCTTGGCAGGGAACACTGAAGCTTTCTTT CASSLAGNTEAFF
. . TRBJ1-5 TRBV27 TGTGCCAGCAGTCCGGACAGCTATAGCAATCAGCCCCAGCATTTT CASSPDSYSNQPQHF
once . TRBJ1-5 TRBV19 TGTGCCAGTAAGGGCAGGGGCATGACTCAGCCCCAGCATTTT CASKGRGMTQPQHF
. TRBD2 TRBJ2-7 TRBV10-3 TGTGCCATCGGGGGGGATAAGTACGAGCAGTACTTC CAIGGDKYEQYF
. . TRBJ2-1 TRBV6-5 TGTGCCAGCATAGTAGACAATGAGCAGTTCTTC CASIVDNEQFF
. . TRBJ1-1 TRBV7-8 TGTGCCAGCAGCTTAGGCAGAAACACTGAAGCTTTCTTT CASSLGRNTEAFF
. . TRBJ2-5 TRBV6-1 TGTGCCAGCACCCCGCAGGGCCAAGAGACCCAGTACTTC CASTPQGQETQYF
once . TRBJ1-1 TRBV14 TGTGCCAGCAGCTTCGCCGGGGGAGGAACTGAAGCTTTCTTT CASSFAGGGTEAFF
. . TRBJ2-5 TRBV7-9 TGTGCCAGCAGCTTCGGGCAAGAGACCCAGTACTTC CASSFGQETQYF
. . TRBJ2-3 TRBV29-1 TGCAGCGTTGATCAGAGACTACGAGATACGCAGTATTTT CSVDQRLRDTQYF
. . TRBJ1-2 TRBV30 TGTGCCTGTTGTGGGGGGGTCTATGGCTACACCTTC CACCGGVYGYTF
. TRBD1 TRBJ2-7 TRBV5-5 TGTGCCAGCAGCTGGGGACAGGGGGTCAACGAGCAGTACTTC CASSWGQGVNEQYF
. . TRBJ1-1 TRBV5-6 TGTGCCAGCAGCTTGGAGGGGTTCATGAACACTGAAGCTTTCTTT CASSLEGFMNTEAFF
. . TRBJ2-5 TRBV18 TGTGCCAGCTCACCTACAGGGAGTTTGAGCCAAGAGACCCAGTACTTC CASSPTGSLSQETQYF
. TRBD1 TRBJ1-5 TRBV2 TGTGCCAGCAGTGGGACAGGGAGGGGGTATAGCAATCAGCCCCAGCATTTT CASSGTGRGYSNQPQHF
. . TRBJ2-6 TRBV28 TGTGCCAGCAGAACTACAGGGAAACCTGGGGCCAACGTCCTGACTTTC CASRTTGKPGANVLTF
. TRBD2 TRBJ2-3 TRBV30 TGTGCCTGGAGCCGGGGAGGGGGCACAGATACGCAGTATTTT CAWSRGGGTDTQYF
. TRBD1 TRBJ1-6 TRBV5-1 TGCGCCAGCAGCTTGGGGACAGGGGGCTATTCACCCCTCCACTTT CASSLGTGGYSPLHF
once TRBD2 TRBJ2-5 TRBV7-2 TGTGCCAGCAGCTGGACTAGCTCATCTGTAGAGACCCAGTACTTC CASSWTSSSVETQYF
. TRBD1 TRBJ1-2 TRBV11-2 TGTGCCAGCAGCTTTTCCCATGGACAGGGAGGCGGCTACACCTTC CASSFSHGQGGGYTF
. . TRBJ1-1 TRBV28 TGTGCCAGCAGTTTCCGGGGGGCGGGGAACACTGAAGCTTTCTTT CASSFRGAGNTEAFF
. . TRBJ2-6 TRBV18 TGTGCCAGCTCCCCTAACGGTAGAGGGGCCAACGTCCTGACTTTC CASSPNGRGANVLTF
. TRBD1 TRBJ2-7 TRBV27 TGTGCCAGCAGTTTATCCGGGACAGGGCCAGCCGAGCAGTACTTC CASSLSGTGPAEQYF
. . TRBJ2-6 TRBV5-1 TGCGCCAGCAGCTTGGAGGCGGGTTCTGGGGCCAACGTCCTGACTTTC CASSLEAGSGANVLTF
. TRBD1 TRBJ2-3 TRBV18 TGTGCCAGCTCAGCCGGGACAGGGGGAGATACGCAGTATTTT CASSAGTGGDTQYF
. . TRBJ1-4 TRBV28 TGTGCCAGCAGTGATCCCGGACAGACACTAAAACTGTTTTTT CASSDPGQTLKLFF
few . TRBJ2-5 TRBV6-1 TGTGCCAGCAGTGTACAGAAAGAGACCCAGTACTTC CASSVQKETQYF
. TRBD2 TRBJ2-1 TRBV7-3 TGTGCCAGCAGCTTAACGGGACTAGCCGGGTACAATGAGCAGTTCTTC CASSLTGLAGYNEQFF
. . TRBJ1-1 TRBV29-1 TGCAGCGGCTCAGAGGGCTCCGGCACTGAAGCTTTCTTT CSGSEGSGTEAFF
. . TRBJ2-3 TRBV7-3 TGTGCCAGCAGCTCGGAGGACGCAGATACGCAGTATTTT CASSSEDADTQYF
. . TRBJ2-3 TRBV18 TGTGCCAGCTCACCGGAGGGGGCGAAGTATTTT CASSPEGAKYF
. . TRBJ1-3 TRBV10-1 TGCGCCAGCAGTGATGGAAGGGGCCGACTTCAGTTTGGAAACACCATATATTTT CASSDGRGRLQFGNTIYF
. TRBD2 TRBJ2-7 TRBV2 TGTGCCAGCACTGGGGGGCTAGCGGGGACAACCTACGAGCAGTACTTC CASTGGLAGTTYEQYF
. TRBD2 TRBJ2-3 TRBV7-3 TGTGCCAGCAGCTTACAGGCGGGGGGGGCAGATACGCAGTATTTT CASSLQAGGADTQYF
. . TRBJ1-3 TRBV7-9 TGTGCCAGCAGCCCAGTAACAGGGTTTGGAAACACCATATATTTT CASSPVTGFGNTIYF
. TRBD1 TRBJ1-1 TRBV18 TGTGCCAGCTCACCTCGACAGGGAAGCGCTGGCACTGAAGCTTTCTTT CASSPRQGSAGTEAFF
. . TRBJ1-6 TRBV7-9 TGTGCCAGCAGCGAATACGGAGGGAATTCACCCCTCCACTTT CASSEYGGNSPLHF
. TRBD1 TRBJ1-4 TRBV27 TGTGCCAGCAGTGGCAACCGACAGGGGTATAATGAAAAACTGTTTTTT CASSGNRQGYNEKLFF
. . TRBJ2-3 TRBV27 TGTGCCAGCAGTTTATATTCCGGAGATACGCAGTATTTT CASSLYSGDTQYF
. TRBD1 TRBJ2-7 TRBV11-2 TGTGCCAGCAGCTTGGGACAGGGCCGGGCCTACGAGCAGTACTTC CASSLGQGRAYEQYF
. . TRBJ1-1 TRBV7-9 TGTGCCAGCAGCTTAGAGGGGATCGCCACTGAAGCTTTCTTT CASSLEGIATEAFF
. . TRBJ2-7 TRBV27 TGTGCCAGCCGCGCCCGCCCAGGGCCCTACGAGCAGTACTTC CASRARPGPYEQYF
once TRBD2 TRBJ2-7 TRBV28 TGTGCCAGCTTTTCAGCGGGAGGGGCCCACGAGCAGTACTTC CASFSAGGAHEQYF
. TRBD1 TRBJ2-5 TRBV5-6 TGTGCCAGCAGCTTGGATCCCAGGGGGCAAGAGACCCAGTACTTC CASSLDPRGQETQYF
. TRBD1 TRBJ1-5 TRBV19 TGTGCCAGAAAAACGGGGCAGGACAGGGCCCTCGGCAATCAGCCCCAGCATTTT CARKTGQDRALGNQPQHF
once TRBD1 TRBJ1-1 TRBV6-5 TGTGCCAGCAGTGTCGGACAGGGCACTGAAGCTTTCTTT CASSVGQGTEAFF
. . TRBJ2-2 TRBV19 TGTGCCAGTAAGAGGTCCGGGGAGCTGTTTTTT CASKRSGELFF